These T cell receptor delta chains were read from a single sample in a study of gamma-delta T cells after stem cell transplantation. TCRdb fed the RT-PCR reads into CATT to redo clone calling. This table holds some 2,500 delta-chain clones, around 19% found once. The sequenced sample was gamma-delta T cells. The source is a human donor. It is not recorded whose cells these are; they may come from a transplant donor. CDR3s include the opening cysteine and the closing phenylalanine or tryptophan. The D gene is left open where the match is weak. Not every row has a clone size; where given, it reads once, few, many or a size class.

>TRDJ1|medium-sized|TRDV1|TRDD2
CALGEPASYHDCDTDKLIF
TGTGCTCTTGGGGAACCTGCTTCCTACCACGACTGTGACACCGATAAACTCATCTTT
>TRDJ1|large|TRDV1|TRDD3
CALGERKDSSLGYWGIRTDKLIF
TGTGCTCTTGGGGAGCGCAAGGATTCCTCCCTCGGGTACTGGGGGATACGCACCGATAAACTCATCTTT
>TRDJ1|few|TRDV3|TRDD3
CAFWSQLGEFDKLIF
TGTGCCTTTTGGTCACAACTGGGGGAGTTCGATAAACTCATCTTT
>TRDJ2|NA|TRDV1|NA
CALGEHPRWCYGFRGSSDTAQLFF
TGTGCTCTTGGGGAACACCCCCGCTGGTGCTACGGATTCCGGGGGTCTAGCGATACAGCACAACTCTTCTTT
>TRDJ3|NA|TRDV2|TRDD3
CACDTYWGMRSWDTRQMFF
TGTGCCTGTGACACCTACTGGGGGATGCGCTCCTGGGACACCCGACAGATGTTTTTC
>TRDJ1|few|TRDV1|NA
CALGESSGGFQWIPDKLIF
TGTGCCCTTGGGGAATCCTCGGGGGGCTTCCAGTGGATACCCGATAAACTCATCTTT
>TRDJ1|medium-sized|TRDV1|TRDD3
CALGVLALGDIYWYTDKLIF
TGTGCTCTTGGGGTCCTAGCACTGGGGGATATATATTGGTACACCGATAAACTCATCTTT
>TRDJ1|medium-sized|TRDV3|TRDD3
CAFSLPTKQLGDTIDKLIF
TGTGCCTTTAGTCTTCCTACGAAGCAACTGGGGGATACGATCGATAAACTCATCTTT
>TRDJ1|few|TRDV1|TRDD2
CALGAHRFLGFRPVDKLIF
TGTGCTCTTGGGGCCCACCGCTTCCTAGGGTTTAGGCCCGTCGATAAACTCATCTTT
>TRDJ1|medium-sized|TRDV1|TRDD3
CALGGDWGIYNDKLIF
TGTGCTCTTGGGGGAGACTGGGGGATTTATAACGATAAACTCATCTTT
>TRDJ3|NA|TRDV1|TRDD2
CALGELPTGSLGDTRQMFF
TGTGCTCTTGGGGAGCTTCCTACCGGATCGCTGGGGGACACCCGACAGATGTTTTTC
>TRDJ2|large|TRDV2|TRDD3
CACDQLGDTPLTAQLFF
TGTGCCTGTGATCAACTGGGGGATACGCCTTTGACAGCACAACTCTTCTTT
>TRDJ1|few|TRDV1|NA
CALGERVAYWWTHTDKLIF
TGTGCTCTTGGGGAACGCGTGGCGTACTGGTGGACACACACCGATAAACTCATCTTT
>TRDJ2|NA|TRDV1|TRDD3
CALGGLSYPEVLGDTMSPAQLFF
TGTGCTCTTGGGGGACTCTCCTACCCCGAAGTACTGGGGGATACCATGAGCCCGGCACAACTCTTCTTT
>TRDJ3|large|TRDV2|TRDD3
CACDWGTWDTRQMFF
TGTGCCTGTGACTGGGGGACCTGGGACACCCGACAGATGTTTTTC
>TRDJ1|NA|TRDV1|TRDD3
CALGPRPSHYTGGSYTDKFIF
TGTGCTCTTGGGCCCAGGCCTTCCCACTACACTGGGGGATCCTACACCGATAAATTCATCTTT
>TRDJ1|medium-sized|TRDV1|NA
CALGEVDRFLTGGWSSHLTDKLIF
TGTGCTCTTGGGGAGGTGGACCGCTTCCTTACGGGGGGGTGGTCCTCCCACCTCACCGATAAACTCATCTTT
>TRDJ3|medium-sized|TRDV3|TRDD3
CAFSLSYDNVLGDLPWDTRQMFF
TGTGCCTTTAGTTTGTCCTATGATAACGTACTGGGGGATTTGCCTTGGGACACCCGACAGATGTTTTTC
>TRDJ1|NA|TRDV1|TRDD3
CALGELPSYWGIRNEGTDKLIF
TGTGCTCTTGGGGAACTCCCCTCCTACTGGGGGATACGTAATGAGGGCACCGATAAACTAATCTTT
>TRDJ3|few|TRDV2|NA
CACGTVRDKGSWDTRQMFF
TGTGCCTGTGGCACCGTGAGGGATAAGGGATCCTGGGACACCCGACAGATGTTTTTC
>TRDJ2|NA|TRDV1|NA
CALGKRVLTAQLFF
TGTGCTCTTGGGAAAAGGGTTTTGACAGCACAACTCTTCTTT
>TRDJ3|large|TRDV2|NA
CACDTGGLHRGLRASSWDTRQMFF
TGTGCCTGTGACACCGGGGGCCTACATCGGGGCCTCAGGGCAAGCTCCTGGGACACCCGACAGATGTTTTTC
>TRDJ1|medium-sized|TRDV1|TRDD3
CALGELSVIPVLGDKGTDKLIF
TGTGCTCTTGGGGAACTCAGCGTGATTCCGGTACTGGGGGATAAGGGAACCGATAAACTCATCTTT
>TRDJ3|medium-sized|TRDV3|NA
CAFDLGSWDTRQMFF
TGTGCCTTTGATCTGGGCTCCTGGGACACCCGACAGATGTTTTTC
>TRDJ2|few|TRDV3|TRDD3
CAFNGDWGIQSLWTAQLFF
TGTGCCTTTAATGGGGACTGGGGGATACAGTCTTTGTGGACAGCACAACTCTTCTTT
>TRDJ2|NA|TRDV1|TRDD3
CALGGPYWGSFLTAQLFF
TGTGCTCTTGGGGGACCGTACTGGGGGTCTTTTTTGACAGCACAACTCTTCTTT
>TRDJ3|NA|TRDV2|TRDD3
CACDTPVLGDTSWDTRQMFF
TGTGCCTGTGACACTCCTGTACTGGGGGATACGTCCTGGGACACCCGACAGATGTTTTTC
>TRDJ1|medium-sized|TRDV3|NA
CAFLFQSTDKLIF
TGTGCCTTCTTGTTCCAGTCGACCGATAAACTCATCTTT
>TRDJ1|medium-sized|TRDV1|NA
CALGDPRFDKLIF
TGTGCTCTTGGGGACCCTCGGTTCGATAAACTCATCTTT
>TRDJ1|NA|TRAV29/DV5|TRDD3
CAATVSPPTGAGCWGTPYTDKLIF
TGTGCAGCCACAGTCAGTCCTCCTACAGGGGCGGGGTGCTGGGGGACTCCTTACACCGATAAACTCATCTTT
>TRDJ1|NA|TRDV3|TRDD2
CAIKDSPLPTTGDRCKLIF
TGTGCGATTAAAGATTCACCCCTTCCTACAACCGGGGATAGGTGTAAACTCATCTTT
>TRDJ2|few|TRDV1|NA
CALGEGGRTFLRGIRPSTAQLFF
TGTGCTCTTGGGGAAGGAGGTCGGACCTTCCTACGAGGGATACGCCCTTCGACAGCACAACTCTTCTTT
>TRDJ1|medium-sized|TRDV1|NA
CALGELPTFPFLLGDPGGKLIF
TGTGCTCTTGGGGAACTCCCGACTTTCCCCTTCCTACTGGGGGATCCCGGGGGTAAACTCATCTTT
>TRDJ3|medium-sized|TRDV3|TRDD3
CAGSLPALLGGYRVSWDTRQMFF
TGTGCCGGAAGCCTGCCCGCCCTTCTTGGGGGATACCGGGTCTCCTGGGACACCCGACAGATGTTTTTC
>TRDJ1|NA|TRDV1|TRDD3
CALGELPYNSPGGADKLIF
TGTGCTCTTGGGGAACTCCCTTATAACAGCCCTGGGGGGGCTGATAAACTCATCTTT
>TRDJ1|few|TRDV1|TRDD3
CALGEKMGLPRRWGIRRTDKLIF
TGTGCTCTTGGGGAGAAAATGGGACTACCCCGACGTTGGGGGATACGACGGACCGATAAACTCATTTTT
>TRDJ2|few|TRDV1|TRDD3
CALGPPTFNRWGIALTAQLFF
TGTGCTCTTGGGCCTCCTACGTTTAACCGCTGGGGGATCGCTTTGACAGCACAACTCTTCTTT
>TRDJ1|large|TRDV3|TRDD3
CARKRRSSLGDTDKLIF
TGTGCCCGCAAACGACGTTCGTCCCTGGGGGACACCGATAAACTCATCTTT
>TRDJ1|few|TRDV1|TRDD3
CALGEGPGGYFIF
TGTGCTCTTGGGGAAGGGCCTGGGGGATACTTCATCTTT
>TRDJ1|NA|TRDV3|NA
CALLPAFRRPWGRTDKLIF
TGTGCCTTACTCCCCGCCTTCCGCAGACCTTGGGGGCGGACCGATAAACTCATCTTT
>TRDJ1|few|TRDV1|NA
CALGESSGGFQWIPDKLIF
TGTGCTCTTGGGGAATCCTCGGGGGGCTTCCAGTGGATACCCGATAAACTCATCTTT
>TRDJ1|few|TRAV29/DV5|NA
CAARDMGAFPRMGDFTDKLIF
TGTGCAGCAAGGGATATGGGGGCCTTCCCCCGTATGGGGGACTTCACCGATAAACTCATCTTT
>TRDJ2|large|TRAV29/DV5|TRDD2
CAASHLPPGRTAQLFF
TGTGCAGCAAGCCACCTTCCTCCCGGCCGGACAGCACAACTCTTCTTT
>TRDJ1|NA|TRDV1|TRDD3
CALGVKFPGGVLYTDKLIF
TGTGCTCTTGGGGTAAAGTTTCCTGGGGGGGTATTGTACACCGATAAACTCATCTTT
>TRDJ1|medium-sized|TRDV3|NA
CAFCRSAFIAYTDKLIF
TGTGCCTTTTGTAGATCCGCATTTATAGCTTACACCGATAAACTCATCTTT
>TRDJ1|NA|TRDV1|NA
CALGAPHFPRYWTPYLRTDKLIF
TGTGCTCTTGGGGCCCCGCATTTCCCACGGTACTGGACTCCCTACCTTCGGACCGATAAACTCATCTTT